This passage covers 10 T cell receptor beta chains from one sample sequenced in a study of T cells in Graves' hyperthyroidism and ophthalmopathy. TCR beta CDR3 region amplification was performed from RNA transcripts. First-round RT-PCR of the TCR CDR3 relied on the HTBI primer set. TCRdb re-derived calls from the multiplex PCR reads in MiXCR, one entry per CDR3 protein. In the table there are hundreds of thousands of distinct CDR3 sequences, more than 15% of which are singletons. Sequences were obtained from blood. These receptors were collected from a young woman with Graves' ophthalmopathy.

This clonotype came up many times. V usage is TRBV28 and J usage is TRBJ2-1; possibly TRBD1 for D (5 bases). The CDR3 spans 15 residues. In germline, CDR1 is MDHEN, CDR2 SYDVKM. The V gene lost 2 bases and the J gene lost 2 bases, with 10 bases spanning the gap. The CDR3: CASSLKGSAYNEQFF. CDR3 DNA: TGTGCCAGCAGTTTAAAGGGGTCCGCCTACAATGAGCAGTTCTTC. Using reference TRBV28 and TRBJ2-1 for the parts outside the CDR3, the full variable domain is DVKVTQSSRYLVKRTGEKVFLECVQDMDHENMFWYRQDPGLGLRLIYFSYDVKMKEKGDIPEGYSVSREKKERFSLILESASTNQTSMYLCASSLKGSAYNEQFFGPGTRLTVL.

This clonotype was counted ten times or more. This sequence joins TRBV20-1 and TRBJ2-5, with 9 bases lining up with TRBD1. The length of the CDR3 is 13 residues. V dropped 6 bases and J dropped 5; count of bases not matched to a gene: 7. Per germline, CDR1 DFQATT and CDR2 SNEGSKA (reference sequence). The CDR3 protein is CSATWDRAETQYF. CDR3 bases: TGCAGTGCCACCTGGGACAGGGCTGAGACCCAGTACTTC.

This sequence joins TRBV24-1 and TRBJ1-5, with D perhaps TRBD1 (5 bases). This CDR3 region has 14 residues. Germline CDR1 and CDR2: KGHDR and SFDVKD. Trimming left V 9 bases short and J 3 bases short, with 14 bases between. The CDR3 here is CATPQPGTNQPQHF. The CDR3 DNA reads as TGTGCCACCCCCCAGCCAGGGACCAATCAGCCCCAGCATTTT.

The V call is TRBV2, the J call TRBJ1-4, with D unclear. The CDR3 contains 13 residues. From germline, CDR1 is SNHLY and CDR2 FYNNEI. Between the trimmed V and J ends, which lost 5 bases and 4 bases, there was a span of 8 bases. The CDR3 sequence is CASSRRNNEKLFF. CDR3 bases: TGTGCCAGCAGTCGAAGGAATAATGAAAAACTGTTTTTT.

The chain is built from TRBV4-1 and TRBJ1-5, with a weak D call TRBD1 (5 bases). This CDR3 is 16 amino acids long. Deletions cut 1 base from V and 1 base from J, with 11 bases between. CDR1 is MGHRA and CDR2 is YSYEKL in the germline V gene. The CDR3 protein is CASSQADRDSNQPQHF. The CDR3 DNA is TGCGCCAGCAGCCAAGCCGACCGGGACAGCAATCAGCCCCAGCATTTT.

There are many counts of this clonotype. This chain connects TRBV12-3 or TRBV12-4 to TRBJ1-1; D is possibly TRBD1 (5 bases). This CDR3 has 11 amino acids. Trimming took 5 bases from V and 7 from J, leaving 8 bases between them. The CDR3 is CASSGGIEAFF. The CDR3 region has the DNA TGTGCCAGCAGTGGGGGAATTGAAGCTTTCTTT.

Ten or more counts support this clonotype. The chain carries TRBV4-3 and TRBJ2-7; 10 bases fit TRBD2. Looked up from germline, CDR1 is LGHNA and CDR2 is YSLEER. J gave up 7 bases and V 3 bases, and 12 bases lay outside the gene matches. CDR3 length equals 16 residues. The CDR3 loop is CASSQLAGEGSDEQYF. The CDR3 bases are TGCGCCAGCAGCCAGCTAGCGGGAGAGGGTTCGGATGAGCAGTACTTC.

This clonotype was counted ten times or more. The chain recombines TRBV20-1 with TRBJ1-1, with D perhaps matching TRBD1 (5 bases). The V end was cut by 5 bases, the J end by 1 base, with 11 bases between. Per the germline V gene, CDR1 is DFQATT and CDR2 is SNEGSKA (reference sequence). The CDR3 runs 13 residues. The CDR3 here is CSAQGRRNTEAFF. The DNA for the CDR3 is TGCAGTGCTCAGGGACGCAGGAACACTGAAGCTTTCTTT.

This clonotype was observed many times. The chain recombines TRBV12-3 or TRBV12-4 with TRBJ1-2, with D tentatively TRBD1 (6 bases). Trimming pared 4 bases from V and 8 bases from J, leaving 17 bases between. The CDR3 has 14 amino acids. The CDR3 DNA reads TGTGCCAGCAGTTCCAAACTGGACAGCGACGGCTACACCTTC. Translated, it gives CASSSKLDSDGYTF.

The sample holds many counts of this clonotype. The chain is built from TRBV28 and TRBJ1-1; perhaps TRBD1 as D (6 bases). The germline V and J ends were trimmed by 3 bases and 3 bases, with 14 bases remaining between them. Looked up from germline, CDR1 is MDHEN and CDR2 is SYDVKM. This CDR3 region has 15 residues. In nucleotides, the CDR3 is TGTGCCAGCAGTTTGAGGGGGGGAGGTGACACTGAAGCTTTCTTT. Protein: CASSLRGGGDTEAFF. Variable domain in full (rest from reference TRBV28 and TRBJ1-1): DVKVTQSSRYLVKRTGEKVFLECVQDMDHENMFWYRQDPGLGLRLIYFSYDVKMKEKGDIPEGYSVSREKKERFSLILESASTNQTSMYLCASSLRGGGDTEAFFGQGTRLTVV.